These 11 T cell receptor beta chains came from one sample sequenced in a study of early T cells in non-severe SARS-CoV-2 infection. TCRdb used MiXCR to reprocess the 5' RACE reads, holding one entry per CDR3 protein. The table has just under 65,000 distinct CDR3 sequences, under 15% seen once; the top ten hold 4.2%. Sequences were obtained from whole blood. The receptors come from an adult who was a healthcare worker with PCR-confirmed SARS-CoV-2 infection or an uninfected control (not recorded which).

This clonotype was seen only once. The CDR3 bases are TGTGCCAGCTCAACCAGCCTGACGAACACTGAAGCTTTCTTT. It yields the protein CASSTSLTNTEAFF. This chain joins TRBV18 and TRBJ1-1; no clear D gene. The germline V gene has CDR1 KGHSH and CDR2 LQKENI. V dropped 5 bases and J dropped 1 base, with 11 bases sitting between them. This CDR3 comprises 14 residues.

The gene calls are TRBV6-2 or TRBV6-3 and TRBJ2-7; weak D call: TRBD2 (5 bases). Trimming pared 0 bases from V and 7 bases from J, leaving 19 bases between. This CDR3 is 16 amino acids long. CDR1 and CDR2 from the germline V gene are MNHEY and SVGEGT. The CDR3 DNA follows: TGTGCCAGCAGTTACTCGATCGGACGGACCGGGAATGAGCAGTACTTC. The encoded protein is CASSYSIGRTGNEQYF.

The chain carries TRBV12-5 and TRBJ1-1; no firm D call. CDR3 length: 12 residues. Germline lookup yields CDR1 LGHNT and CDR2 FRNRAP. The V gene lost 6 bases and the J gene lost 2 bases, with 7 bases spanning the gap. The CDR3 protein is CASGRSNTEAFF. DNA of the CDR3: TGTGCTAGTGGCAGGAGCAACACTGAAGCTTTCTTT.

This clonotype occurred a few times. This chain links TRBV6-5 with TRBJ2-4; 8 bases fit TRBD2. Germline lookup yields CDR1 MNHEY and CDR2 SVGAGI. The CDR3 totals 14 residues. The V and J ends lost 9 bases and 1 base, in that order; junction bases with no gene match: 5. CDR3 in amino acids: CASSGGPAKNIQYF. The CDR3 DNA reads as TGTGCCAGTTCGGGGGGGCCTGCCAAAAACATTCAGTACTTC.

The chain carries TRBV6-2 or TRBV6-3 and TRBJ2-1, with 8 bases aligning to TRBD1. Germline-derived CDR1 and CDR2 are MNHEY and SVGEGT. This CDR3 is built from 15 residues. With 5 bases clipped from V and 8 bases from J, the junction kept 11 bases outside the gene matches. The CDR3 here is CASSQTSSTGDEQFF. CDR3 in DNA: TGTGCCAGCAGTCAGACATCGTCGACAGGGGATGAGCAGTTCTTC.

The rearrangement links TRBV7-2 to TRBJ2-1; a possible D gene is TRBD2 (5 bases). This CDR3 contains 15 residues. Between the trimmed V and J ends, which lost 3 bases and 1 base, there was a span of 10 bases. Germline lookup yields CDR1 SGHTA and CDR2 FQGNSA. The CDR3 coding sequence is TGTGCCAGCAGCTTGGGCGGGCTTTCCTACAATGAGCAGTTCTTC. It encodes CASSLGGLSYNEQFF.

The chain is built from TRBV11-2 and TRBJ1-1, with a tentative D call TRBD1 (6 bases). This CDR3 region has 14 residues. Germline lookup yields CDR1 SGHAT and CDR2 FQNNGV. V was shortened by 1 base and J by 4 bases, with 10 bases between the two germline ends. The CDR3 sequence is CASSLVGGATEAFF. CDR3 sequence (DNA): TGTGCCAGCAGCTTAGTAGGGGGGGCCACTGAAGCTTTCTTT.

A note on this clonotype: Possible read error: a much larger clone is one base away. The rearrangement joins TRBV4-3 to TRBJ2-2, with D possibly TRBD2 on 6 matching bases. This CDR3 has 14 amino acids. Germline V lookup: CDR1 LGHNA, CDR2 YSLEER. The CDR3 region has the DNA TGCGCCAGCAGCCAAGATTTCTCAGGCGGGGTGCTGTTTTTT. Its translation is CASSQDFSGGVLFF.

This clonotype has more than one count but fewer than ten. The chain joins TRBV20-1 to TRBJ1-2, with D tentatively TRBD1 (5 bases). With 5 bases removed from V and 5 bases from J, the gap between germline ends came to 15 bases. The CDR3 sequence is 13 residues long. The germline gives CDR1 DFQATT, CDR2 SNEGSKA (reference sequence). CDR3 bases: TGCAGTGCTTCATCCGGGACGGAGTATGGCTACACCTTC. Amino acids: CSASSGTEYGYTF.

This clonotype has ten or more counts. The V call is TRBV5-1, the J call TRBJ1-6, with D tentatively TRBD1 (5 bases). Trimming cost V 0 bases and J 8 bases, with 9 bases left between them. The CDR3 is made up of 14 amino acids. Germline V gene lookup returns CDR1 SGHRS and CDR2 YFSETQ. CDR3 DNA sequence: TGCGCCAGCAGCTTGGTAAGGGGAGATTCACCCCTCCACTTT. Translated, it gives CASSLVRGDSPLHF. Supplemented by reference TRBV5-1 and TRBJ1-6, the full variable domain reads KAGVTQTPRYLIKTRGQQVTLSCSPISGHRSVSWYQQTPGQGLQFLFEYFSETQRNKGNFPGRFSGRQFSNSRSEMNVSTLELGDSALYLCASSLVRGDSPLHFGNGTRLTVT.

This clonotype came up a few times. The chain uses TRBV11-2 and TRBJ2-7; D is undetermined. In germline, CDR1 is SGHAT, CDR2 FQNNGV. The ends were cut back, 2 bases at V and 8 bases at J, with 13 bases in the middle. This CDR3 comprises 13 residues. DNA for the CDR3: TGTGCCAGCAGCTTATGGTCAGAAAGCAAGCAGTACTTC. It encodes CASSLWSESKQYF.